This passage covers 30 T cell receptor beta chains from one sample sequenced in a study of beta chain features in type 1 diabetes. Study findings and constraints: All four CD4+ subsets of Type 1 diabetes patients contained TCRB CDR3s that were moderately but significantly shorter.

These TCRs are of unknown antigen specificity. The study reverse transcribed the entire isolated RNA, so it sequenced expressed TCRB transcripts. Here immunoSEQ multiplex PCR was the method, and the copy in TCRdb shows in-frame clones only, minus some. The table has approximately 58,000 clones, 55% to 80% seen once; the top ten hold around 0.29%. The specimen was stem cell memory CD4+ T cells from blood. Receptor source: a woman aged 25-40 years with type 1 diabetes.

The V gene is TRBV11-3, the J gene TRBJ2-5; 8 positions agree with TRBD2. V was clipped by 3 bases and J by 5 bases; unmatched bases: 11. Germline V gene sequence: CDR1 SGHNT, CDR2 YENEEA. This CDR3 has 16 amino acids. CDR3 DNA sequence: TGTGCCAGCAGCTTCGCCGGGACTAGTATTGAGGAGACCCAGTACTTC. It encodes CASSFAGTSIEETQYF. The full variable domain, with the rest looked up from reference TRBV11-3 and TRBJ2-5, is EAGVVQSPRYKIIEKKQPVAFWCNPISGHNTLYWYLQNLGQGPELLIRYENEEAVDDSQLPKDRFSAERLKGVDSTLKIQPAELGDSAVYLCASSFAGTSIEETQYFGPGTRLLVL.

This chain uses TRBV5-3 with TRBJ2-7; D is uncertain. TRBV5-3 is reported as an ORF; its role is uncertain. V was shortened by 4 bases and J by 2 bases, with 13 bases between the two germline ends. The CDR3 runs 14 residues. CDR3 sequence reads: CARSPLETTYEQYF. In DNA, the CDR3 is TGTGCCAGAAGCCCACTGGAGACGACCTACGAGCAGTACTTC.

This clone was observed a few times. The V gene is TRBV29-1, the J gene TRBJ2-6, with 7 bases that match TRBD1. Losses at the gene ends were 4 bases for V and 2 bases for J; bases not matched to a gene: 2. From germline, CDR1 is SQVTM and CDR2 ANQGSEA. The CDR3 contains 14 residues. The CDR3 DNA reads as TGCAGCGTTGCACAGGGGACTGGGGCCAACGTCCTGACTTTC. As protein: CSVAQGTGANVLTF.

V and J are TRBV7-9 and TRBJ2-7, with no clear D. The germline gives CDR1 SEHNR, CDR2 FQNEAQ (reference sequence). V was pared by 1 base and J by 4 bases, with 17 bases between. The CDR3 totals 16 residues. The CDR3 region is CASSLGVGFLAYEQYF. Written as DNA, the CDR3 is TGTGCCAGCAGCTTAGGGGTCGGGTTTCTGGCGTACGAGCAGTACTTC.

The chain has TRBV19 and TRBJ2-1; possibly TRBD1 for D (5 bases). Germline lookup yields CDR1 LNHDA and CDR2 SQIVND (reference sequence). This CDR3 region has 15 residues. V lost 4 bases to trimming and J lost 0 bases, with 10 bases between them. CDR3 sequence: CASSRGPSSYNEQFF. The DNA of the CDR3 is TGTGCCAGTAGTAGGGGCCCCAGCTCCTACAATGAGCAGTTCTTC.

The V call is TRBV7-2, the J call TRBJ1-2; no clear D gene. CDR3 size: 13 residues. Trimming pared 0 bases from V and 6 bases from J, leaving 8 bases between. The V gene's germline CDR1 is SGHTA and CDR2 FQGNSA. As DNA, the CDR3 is TGTGCCAGCAGCTTAGCCCGGGAGAATGGCTACACCTTC. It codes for CASSLARENGYTF.

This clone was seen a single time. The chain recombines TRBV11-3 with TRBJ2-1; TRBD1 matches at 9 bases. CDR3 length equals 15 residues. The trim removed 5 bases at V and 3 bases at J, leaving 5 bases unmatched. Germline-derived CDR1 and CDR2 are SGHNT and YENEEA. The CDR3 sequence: CASSRTGEGYNEQFF. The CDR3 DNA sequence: TGTGCCAGCAGCCGGACAGGGGAGGGCTACAATGAGCAGTTCTTC.

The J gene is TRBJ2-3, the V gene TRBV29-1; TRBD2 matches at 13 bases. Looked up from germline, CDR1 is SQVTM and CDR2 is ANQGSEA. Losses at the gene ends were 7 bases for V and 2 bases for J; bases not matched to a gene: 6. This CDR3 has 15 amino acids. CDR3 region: CSAVGLAGPTDTQYF. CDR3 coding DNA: TGCAGCGCCGTGGGACTAGCGGGACCCACAGATACGCAGTATTTT.

DNA for the CDR3: TGTGCCTGGAGTGTTTCGGTTACTAAGAACATTCAGTACTTC. Translating gives CAWSVSVTKNIQYF. V gene TRBV30 combines with J gene TRBJ2-4; D not resolved. The CDR3 is made up of 14 amino acids. From germline, CDR1 is GTSNPN and CDR2 SVGIG (reference sequence). Trimming shortened V by 0 bases and J by 7 bases, and 13 bases separated the two germline ends. Together with reference TRBV30 and TRBJ2-4, the CDR3 gives the full variable domain: SQTIHQWPATLVQPVGSPLSLECTVEGTSNPNLYWYRQAAGRGLQLLFYSVGIGQISSEVPQNLSASRPQDRQFILSSKKLLLSDSGFYLCAWSVSVTKNIQYFGAGTRLSVL.

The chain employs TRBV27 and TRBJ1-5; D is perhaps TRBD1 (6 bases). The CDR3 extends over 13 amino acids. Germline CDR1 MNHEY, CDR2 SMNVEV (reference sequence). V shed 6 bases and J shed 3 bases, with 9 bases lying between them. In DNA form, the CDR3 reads TGTGCCAGCAGAGGACAGTTCAATCAGCCCCAGCATTTT. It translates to CASRGQFNQPQHF.

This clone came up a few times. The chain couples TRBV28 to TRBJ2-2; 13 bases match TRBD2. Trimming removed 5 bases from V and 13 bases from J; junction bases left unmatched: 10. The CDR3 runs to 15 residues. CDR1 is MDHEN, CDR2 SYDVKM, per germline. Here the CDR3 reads CASSPETSGRARLFF. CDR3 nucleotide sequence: TGTGCCAGCAGTCCCGAAACTAGCGGGAGGGCCCGGCTGTTTTTT. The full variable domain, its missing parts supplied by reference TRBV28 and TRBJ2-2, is DVKVTQSSRYLVKRTGEKVFLECVQDMDHENMFWYRQDPGLGLRLIYFSYDVKMKEKGDIPEGYSVSREKKERFSLILESASTNQTSMYLCASSPETSGRARLFFGEGSRLTVL.

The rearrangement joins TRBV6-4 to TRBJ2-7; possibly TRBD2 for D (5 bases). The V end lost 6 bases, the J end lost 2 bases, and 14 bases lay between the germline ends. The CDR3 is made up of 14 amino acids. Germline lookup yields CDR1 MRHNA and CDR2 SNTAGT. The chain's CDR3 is CASSEWEPPYEQYF. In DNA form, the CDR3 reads TGTGCCAGCAGCGAGTGGGAGCCCCCCTACGAGCAGTACTTC.

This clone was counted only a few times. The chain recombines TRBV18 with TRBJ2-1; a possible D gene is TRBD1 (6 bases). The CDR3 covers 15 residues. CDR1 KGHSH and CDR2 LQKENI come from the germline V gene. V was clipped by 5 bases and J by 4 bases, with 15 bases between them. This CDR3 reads CASSYSGDRYNEQFF. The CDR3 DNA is TGTGCCAGCTCATACTCAGGGGATAGGTACAATGAGCAGTTCTTC.

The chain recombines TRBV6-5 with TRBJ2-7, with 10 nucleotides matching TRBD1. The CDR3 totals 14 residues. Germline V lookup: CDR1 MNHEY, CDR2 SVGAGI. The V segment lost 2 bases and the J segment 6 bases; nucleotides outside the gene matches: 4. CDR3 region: CASSYRRTGGEQYF. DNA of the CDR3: TGTGCCAGCAGTTACCGTCGGACAGGGGGCGAGCAGTACTTC.

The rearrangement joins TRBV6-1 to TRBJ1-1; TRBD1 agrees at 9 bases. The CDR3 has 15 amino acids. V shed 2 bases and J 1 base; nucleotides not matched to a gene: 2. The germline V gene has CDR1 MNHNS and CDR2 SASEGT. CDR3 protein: CASSEQDRGNTEAFF. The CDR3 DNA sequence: TGTGCCAGCAGTGAACAGGACAGGGGGAACACTGAAGCTTTCTTT.

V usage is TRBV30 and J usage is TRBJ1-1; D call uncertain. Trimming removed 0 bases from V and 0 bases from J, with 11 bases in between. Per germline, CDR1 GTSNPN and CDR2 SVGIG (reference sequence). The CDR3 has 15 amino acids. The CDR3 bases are TGTGCCTGGAGTGTTAAGGCAGACATGAACACTGAAGCTTTCTTT. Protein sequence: CAWSVKADMNTEAFF.

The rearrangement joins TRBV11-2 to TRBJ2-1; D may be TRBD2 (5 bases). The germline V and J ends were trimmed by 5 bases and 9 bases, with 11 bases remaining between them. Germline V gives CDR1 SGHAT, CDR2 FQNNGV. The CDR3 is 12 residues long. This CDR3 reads CASSPTLVEQFF. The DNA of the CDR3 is TGTGCCAGCAGCCCCACACTAGTTGAGCAGTTCTTC.

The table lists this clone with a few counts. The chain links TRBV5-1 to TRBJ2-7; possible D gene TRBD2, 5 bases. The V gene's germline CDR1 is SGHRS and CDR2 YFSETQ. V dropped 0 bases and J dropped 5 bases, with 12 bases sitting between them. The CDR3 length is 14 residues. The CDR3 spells CASSLGGSPHEQYF. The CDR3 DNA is TGCGCCAGCAGCTTGGGTGGGAGTCCCCACGAGCAGTACTTC.

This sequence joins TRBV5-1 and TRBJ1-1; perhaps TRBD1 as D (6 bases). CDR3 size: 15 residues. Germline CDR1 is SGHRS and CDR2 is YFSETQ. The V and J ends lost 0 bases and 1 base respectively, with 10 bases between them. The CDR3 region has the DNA TGCGCCAGCAGCTTGGCTCCGGGACAGAACACTGAAGCTTTCTTT. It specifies CASSLAPGQNTEAFF.

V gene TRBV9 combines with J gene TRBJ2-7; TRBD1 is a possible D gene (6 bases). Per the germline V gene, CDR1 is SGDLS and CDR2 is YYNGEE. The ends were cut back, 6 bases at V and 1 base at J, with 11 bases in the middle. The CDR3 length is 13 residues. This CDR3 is CASNRDGSYEQYF. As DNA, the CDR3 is TGTGCCAGCAACAGGGACGGGTCCTACGAGCAGTACTTC.

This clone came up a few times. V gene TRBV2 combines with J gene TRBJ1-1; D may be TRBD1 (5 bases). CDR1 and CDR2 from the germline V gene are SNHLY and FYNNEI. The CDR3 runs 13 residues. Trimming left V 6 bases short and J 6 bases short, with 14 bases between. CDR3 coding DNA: TGTGCCAGCAGAGAAACAGGATATTCTGAAGCTTTCTTT. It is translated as CASRETGYSEAFF.

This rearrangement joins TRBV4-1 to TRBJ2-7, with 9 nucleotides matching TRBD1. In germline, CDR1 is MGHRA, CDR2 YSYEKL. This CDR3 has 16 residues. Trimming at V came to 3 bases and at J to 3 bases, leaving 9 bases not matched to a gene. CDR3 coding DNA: TGCGCCAGCAGCCAGGCCGGGACAGGGACGAGCTACGAGCAGTACTTC. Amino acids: CASSQAGTGTSYEQYF.

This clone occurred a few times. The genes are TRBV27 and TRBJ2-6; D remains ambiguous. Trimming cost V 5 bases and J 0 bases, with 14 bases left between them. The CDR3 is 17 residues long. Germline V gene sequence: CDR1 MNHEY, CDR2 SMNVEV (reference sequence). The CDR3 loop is CASSHKTTSSGANVLTF. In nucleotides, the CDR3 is TGTGCCAGCAGTCACAAAACGACAAGCTCTGGGGCCAACGTCCTGACTTTC.

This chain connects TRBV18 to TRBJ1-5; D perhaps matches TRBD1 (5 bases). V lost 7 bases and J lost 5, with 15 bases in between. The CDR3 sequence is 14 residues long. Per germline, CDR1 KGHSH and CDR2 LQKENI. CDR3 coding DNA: TGTGCCAGCTGTACCGACAGAGAGTATCAGCCCCAGCATTTT. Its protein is CASCTDREYQPQHF.

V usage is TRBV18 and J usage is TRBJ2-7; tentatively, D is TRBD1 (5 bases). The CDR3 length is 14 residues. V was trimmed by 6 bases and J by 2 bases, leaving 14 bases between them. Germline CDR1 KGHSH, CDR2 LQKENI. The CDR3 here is CASSPMSGTYEQYF. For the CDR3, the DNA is TGTGCCAGCTCCCCCATGTCAGGGACCTACGAGCAGTACTTC.

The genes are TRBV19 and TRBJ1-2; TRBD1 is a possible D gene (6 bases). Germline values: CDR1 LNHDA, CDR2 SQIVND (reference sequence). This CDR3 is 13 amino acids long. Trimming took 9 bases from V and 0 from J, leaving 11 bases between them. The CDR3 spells CASRGIANYGYTF. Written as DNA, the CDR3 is TGTGCCAGCAGGGGAATAGCTAACTATGGCTACACCTTC.

The CDR3 nucleotides read TGTGCCAGCAGTTTTGCCCGCGGGAGCTCCTACAATGAGCAGTTCTTC. Residues: CASSFARGSSYNEQFF. V usage is TRBV27 and J usage is TRBJ2-1; 7 positions agree with TRBD2. Unmatched junction bases numbered 5, after V lost 3 bases and J lost 0 bases. CDR3 length: 16 amino acids. CDR1 is MNHEY, CDR2 SMNVEV, per germline (reference sequence).

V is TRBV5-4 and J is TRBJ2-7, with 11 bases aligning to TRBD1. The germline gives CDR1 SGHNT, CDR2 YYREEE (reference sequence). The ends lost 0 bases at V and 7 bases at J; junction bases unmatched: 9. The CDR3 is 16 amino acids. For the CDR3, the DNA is TGTGCCAGCAGCTTGGGAGTCGGACAGGGGGCTTGGGAGCAGTACTTC. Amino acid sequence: CASSLGVGQGAWEQYF. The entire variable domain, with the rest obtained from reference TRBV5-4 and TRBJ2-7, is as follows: ETGVTQSPTHLIKTRGQQVTLRCSSQSGHNTVSWYQQALGQGPQFIFQYYREEENGRGNFPPRFSGLQFPNYSSELNVNALELDDSALYLCASSLGVGQGAWEQYFGPGTRLTVT.

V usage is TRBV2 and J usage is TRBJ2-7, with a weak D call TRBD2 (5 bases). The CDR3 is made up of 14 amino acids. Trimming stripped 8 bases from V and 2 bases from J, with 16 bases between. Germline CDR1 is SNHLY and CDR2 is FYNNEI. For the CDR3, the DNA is TGTGCCAGCGACTACCAAAGCGGCCCCTACGAGCAGTACTTC. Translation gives CASDYQSGPYEQYF.

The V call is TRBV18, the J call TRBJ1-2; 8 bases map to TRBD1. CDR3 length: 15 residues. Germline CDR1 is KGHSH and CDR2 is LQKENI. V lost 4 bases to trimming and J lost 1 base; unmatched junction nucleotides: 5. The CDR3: CASSRGQANNYGYTF. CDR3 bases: TGTGCCAGCTCACGGGGACAGGCGAATAACTATGGCTACACCTTC.